This T cell receptor beta chain derives from a study of blood T cell repertoires in COVID-19 (dated by TCRdb to 2019 to 2021). Regarding the research as a whole: Collaborator samples came from the United States, Italy and Spain and covered acute and convalescent phases of COVID-19. The dataset comprised deeply sampled blood TCRbeta repertoires from subjects exposed to, actively infected with, or recovered from COVID-19. Nearly every sample came with metadata listing a de-identified subject ID, COVID-19 status, age in years and sex. The material from the prospective study consisted of cDNA or gDNA derived from T cells, B-cell-depleted T cells, or PBMCs. A freely available public database, intended as a resource for researchers studying the immune response to SARS-CoV-2, is where the repertoires were released. HLA class I and class II types, where available, came from metadata supplied by the sample provider rather than from assay-based typing. Samples came from the ongoing ImmuneRACE study (first 160 participants) plus 1,254 subjects from 6 global collaborators. The paper's findings and limits, for the study overall: The quantity of clinical and demographic metadata differed by source and by participant and was supplied without curation.

TCRbeta CDR3 regions were amplified from genomic DNA by means of the immunoSEQ Assay, a bias-controlled multiplex PCR. The paper's data handling went like this. The number of nucleated cells in each sample was estimated by amplification of reference gene primers within the assay. To quantify the absolute abundance of each unique TCRbeta CDR3 rearrangement, sequence reads were collapsed and filtered. For each sample, productive Simpson clonality was calculated as the square root of Simpson's diversity index across productive rearrangements. Drawn from immuneACCESS, this table holds only the in-frame rearrangements with V and J called that TCRdb kept. Clones are partly lost; checked studies trace under half to an unresolved V gene and leave the rest unexplained. The V and J calls and the clone size are those of that table, but D and trimming were determined from the DNA. The sample includes approximately 32,000 clones, with 80% to 95% observed a single time. In total, the top ten clones hold approximately 3.7% of the sample.

Comment on this clone: It lacks a known antigen. No quality values exist for individual bases; no much larger clone is one base distant.

Whole blood was collected in K2EDTA tubes by collaborating institutions according to the institutions' own protocols. For TCRbeta analysis, collaborators shipped samples as frozen whole blood, isolated PBMCs, or DNA extracted from either of those sample types. The CDR1 and CDR2 encoded by the germline V gene are SGHRS and YFSETQ. The cysteine opens and the phenylalanine closes a CDR3 of 13 amino acids. Solely the CDR3 DNA is kept, with 39 bases framed from the first base. V loses 4 bases, J loses 0 bases, and the germline ends lie 7 bases apart. The sequence was obtained from a man between 60 and 75 years old with acute or convalescent COVID-19. Sequenced sample: peripheral blood. The rearranged segments are TRBV5-1 and TRBJ1-1; the D gene is unclear. The nucleotide sequence reads as follows: TGCGCCAGCAGCCGAGAAATGAACACTGAAGCTTTCTTT. Its coded protein is CASSREMNTEAFF.